These 22 T cell receptor beta chains were sequenced from one sample in a study of Graves' ophthalmopathy and Graves' hyperthyroidism. Amplification of the TCR beta CDR3 regions used RNA transcripts (as template). The library came from an HTBI-primed first-round RT-PCR and a second-round multiplex PCR. TCRdb ran MiXCR on the multiplex PCR reads and lists one entry per CDR3 protein. Of around 660,000 distinct CDR3 sequences in the sample, more than 40% were seen once. The sequenced material came from peripheral blood. These receptors came from an adult man with Graves' ophthalmopathy.

The chain uses TRBV29-1 and TRBJ2-7; 7 bases line up with TRBD1. The CDR3 extends over 13 amino acids. The germline gives CDR1 SQVTM, CDR2 ANQGSEA. J lost 5 bases, V lost 4 bases, and 8 bases had no gene match. CDR3: CSVGWTGGNEQYF. CDR3 DNA sequence: TGCAGCGTTGGCTGGACAGGAGGAAACGAGCAGTACTTC.

Many counts were recorded for this clonotype. The chain is built from TRBV25-1 and TRBJ2-7; D gene uncertain. Trimming pared 3 bases from V and 6 bases from J, leaving 6 bases between. This CDR3 is built from 11 residues. Germline V gives CDR1 MGHDK, CDR2 SYGVNS. The CDR3 DNA reads as TGTGCCAGCAGTGACCAGGCCGAGCAGTACTTC. Translation gives CASSDQAEQYF.

This clonotype was counted a few times. V is TRBV6-6 and J is TRBJ2-7; 7 nucleotides match TRBD1. The CDR3 spans 15 residues. CDR1 is MNHNY, CDR2 SVGAGI, per germline (reference sequence). V gave up 0 bases and J gave up 1 base; unmatched junction bases: 3. The CDR3, as DNA: TGTGCCAGCAGTTACTCCCCGGGACAGTCCTACGAGCAGTACTTC. It is translated as CASSYSPGQSYEQYF.

The rearrangement links TRBV4-1 to TRBJ1-5; TRBD1 agrees at 9 bases. V trimming: 0 bases; J trimming: 3 bases; junction bases outside the gene matches: 3. Germline V gene lookup returns CDR1 MGHRA and CDR2 YSYEKL. This CDR3 has 16 amino acids. DNA for the CDR3: TGCGCCAGCAGCCAAGAAAGGGACAGGGTCAATCAGCCCCAGCATTTT. This encodes CASSQERDRVNQPQHF.

As to this clonotype: A junction end diverges from the germline sequence, so it may reflect a read error. The rearrangement links TRBV20-1 to TRBJ2-2, with D unclear. The CDR3 has 14 residues. The germline V gene encodes CDR1 DFQATT and CDR2 SNEGSKA (reference sequence). The CDR3 coding sequence is TGCGGTGCTAGAGTGGGCATAGCACCCGGGGAGCTGTTTTTT. Protein product: CGARVGIAPGELFF.

This clonotype was counted between two and nine times. CDR3 sequence: CAWSRGRGYTF. CDR3 coding DNA: TGTGCCTGGAGTCGGGGGCGCGGCTACACCTTC. This chain connects TRBV30 to TRBJ1-2; D may be TRBD1 (6 bases). V gave up 2 bases and J gave up 8 bases, with 9 bases separating them. Germline V gene sequence: CDR1 GTSNPN, CDR2 SVGIG (reference sequence). This CDR3 contains 11 residues.

The J gene is TRBJ1-2, the V gene TRBV25-1; 8 nucleotides align to TRBD1. Unmatched junction bases numbered 12, after V lost 4 bases and J lost 8 bases. The CDR3 has 15 residues. CDR1 and CDR2 from the germline V gene are MGHDK and SYGVNS. The CDR3: CASSGGTGALGGYTF. CDR3 sequence (DNA): TGTGCCAGCAGTGGTGGGACAGGCGCTCTCGGGGGCTACACCTTC.

The chain has TRBV6-5 and TRBJ2-7; 9 nucleotides match TRBD2. The germline gives CDR1 MNHEY, CDR2 SVGAGI. The V gene end was trimmed by 5 bases and the J gene end by 7 bases; junction bases not matched to a gene: 12. This CDR3 has 15 amino acids. Written as DNA, the CDR3 is TGTGCCAGCAGTCACACGGCTAGCGGGATTGGTGAGCAGTACTTC. This encodes CASSHTASGIGEQYF.

This rearrangement joins TRBV29-1 to TRBJ1-2; 9 bases line up with TRBD1. Per the germline V gene, CDR1 is SQVTM and CDR2 is ANQGSEA. There are 14 residues in the CDR3. Trimming removed 7 bases from V and 5 bases from J; junction bases left unmatched: 11. Written as DNA, the CDR3 is TGCAGCGCTATCATCGGGACAGGGAATTATGGCTACACCTTC. This translates into CSAIIGTGNYGYTF.

This chain uses TRBV12-3 or TRBV12-4 with TRBJ2-2; possibly TRBD2 for D (6 bases). The germline V and J ends were trimmed by 5 bases and 5 bases, with 12 bases remaining between them. The CDR3 runs to 14 residues. The CDR3: CASSTGLITGELFF. CDR3 nucleotide sequence: TGTGCCAGCAGTACGGGACTCATAACCGGGGAGCTGTTTTTT.

This clonotype was seen at least ten times. The chain employs TRBV19 and TRBJ1-4, with unresolved D. Germline V gives CDR1 LNHDA, CDR2 SQIVND (reference sequence). The CDR3 spans 13 residues. Trimming took 4 bases from V and 5 from J, leaving 8 bases between them. For the CDR3, the DNA is TGTGCCAGTAGTACAAACAAGAATGAAAAACTGTTTTTT. This encodes CASSTNKNEKLFF.

This clonotype was seen repeatedly, ten times or more. The V gene is TRBV9, the J gene TRBJ1-5; TRBD1 aligns across 7 bases. Germline-derived CDR1 and CDR2 are SGDLS and YYNGEE. V gave up 4 bases and J gave up 5 bases; unmatched junction bases: 6. This CDR3 has 14 residues. CDR3 DNA: TGTGCCAGCAGCTATGGACAGGCCCATCAGCCCCAGCATTTT. Protein: CASSYGQAHQPQHF. Filled out from reference TRBV9 and TRBJ1-5, the complete variable domain reads DSGVTQTPKHLITATGQRVTLRCSPRSGDLSVYWYQQSLDQGLQFLIQYYNGEERAKGNILERFSAQQFPDLHSELNLSSLELGDSALYFCASSYGQAHQPQHFGDGTRLSIL.

V and J are TRBV9 and TRBJ1-1; the D is unclear. V was cut by 0 bases and J by 7 bases, with 13 bases left in between. The CDR3 extends over 14 amino acids. Germline CDR1 SGDLS, CDR2 YYNGEE. Written as DNA, the CDR3 is TGTGCCAGCAGCGTAGGGCTAGCGGGTTTTGAAGCTTTCTTT. It is translated as CASSVGLAGFEAFF.

This clonotype has only a few counts. Here the CDR3 reads CASSQNFLGDNTGELFF. Written as DNA, the CDR3 is TGTGCCAGCAGCCAAAACTTCTTAGGGGATAACACCGGGGAGCTGTTTTTT. The chain employs TRBV14 and TRBJ2-2; TRBD1 is a possible D gene (5 bases). CDR3 length equals 17 residues. The germline V gene has CDR1 SGHDN and CDR2 FVKESK. V lost 2 bases, J lost 2 bases, and 15 bases lay in between.

The V gene is TRBV5-4, the J gene TRBJ1-4, with TRBD1 matching 10 bases. Germline loops: CDR1 SGHNT, CDR2 YYREEE (reference sequence). V gave up 3 bases and J gave up 8 bases; unmatched junction bases: 10. The CDR3 has 16 amino acids. The CDR3 nucleotides read TGTGCCAGCAGCTCCCTCGACAGGGGGCTAGGCGAAAAACTGTTTTTT. Translated: CASSSLDRGLGEKLFF. Full variable domain (rest looked up from reference TRBV5-4 and TRBJ1-4): ETGVTQSPTHLIKTRGQQVTLRCSSQSGHNTVSWYQQALGQGPQFIFQYYREEENGRGNFPPRFSGLQFPNYSSELNVNALELDDSALYLCASSSLDRGLGEKLFFGSGTQLSVL.

This clonotype was detected only a few times. The chain employs TRBV6-5 and TRBJ1-2; D possibly corresponds to TRBD1 (5 bases). The CDR3 consists of 14 residues. Per the germline V gene, CDR1 is MNHEY and CDR2 is SVGAGI. V was clipped by 5 bases and J by 5 bases, with 15 bases between them. CDR3 region: CASSGGDLGYGYTF. The CDR3 DNA reads as TGTGCCAGCAGTGGGGGAGATCTAGGATATGGCTACACCTTC.

This clonotype was found many times. This rearrangement joins TRBV2 to TRBJ1-5; 10 bases are shared with TRBD1. The germline gives CDR1 SNHLY, CDR2 FYNNEI. V dropped 7 bases and J dropped 6; count of bases not matched to a gene: 6. The CDR3 spans 14 residues. The CDR3 DNA reads TGTGCCAGCACCGGGGACAGGGGAGGTCAGCCCCAGCATTTT. It codes for CASTGDRGGQPQHF.

The chain is built from TRBV10-3 and TRBJ1-2; D is perhaps TRBD1 (6 bases). Germline CDR1 ENHRY, CDR2 SYGVKD. V was cut by 8 bases and J by 3 bases, with 13 bases left in between. This CDR3 region has 13 residues. In DNA, the CDR3 is TGTGCCATCGGGACGGACAGCTACTATGGCTACACCTTC. Its translation: CAIGTDSYYGYTF.

The rearrangement links TRBV5-4 to TRBJ2-7; TRBD1 agrees at 10 bases. CDR3 size: 16 residues. Germline CDR1 and CDR2: SGHNT and YYREEE (reference sequence). Trimming removed 4 bases from V and 5 bases from J; junction bases left unmatched: 12. The CDR3 loop reads CASSKPPGQGYHEQYF. CDR3 nucleotides: TGTGCCAGCAGCAAACCCCCGGGACAGGGGTACCACGAGCAGTACTTC.

This clonotype was found many times. V usage is TRBV2 and J usage is TRBJ1-5; D might be TRBD1 (5 bases). This CDR3 spans 13 amino acids. CDR1 and CDR2 from the germline V gene are SNHLY and FYNNEI. V gave up 1 base and J gave up 9 bases, with 10 bases separating them. The CDR3 DNA is TGTGCCAGCAGTGAAGAGGCCGGGACGCCCCAGCATTTT. Its translation is CASSEEAGTPQHF.

J is TRBJ1-1 and V is TRBV9; no firm D call. Looked up from germline, CDR1 is SGDLS and CDR2 is YYNGEE. Trimming left V 4 bases short and J 1 base short, with 11 bases between. CDR3 size: 14 residues. Here the CDR3 DNA reads TGTGCCAGCAGCACACAGACATCGAACACTGAAGCTTTCTTT. It yields the protein CASSTQTSNTEAFF.

A few counts support this clonotype. The chain combines TRBV20-1 with TRBJ1-1; possible D gene TRBD1, 6 bases. The germline CDR1 and CDR2 sequences are DFQATT and SNEGSKA (reference sequence). CDR3 size: 12 residues. The V end was cut by 2 bases, the J end by 5 bases, with 9 bases between. CDR3 amino acids: CSARPQGTEAFF. CDR3 nucleotides: TGCAGTGCTAGACCTCAGGGGACTGAAGCTTTCTTT.